The TCR beta chain under discussion was sequenced for a study of shared clonotypes between healthy human individuals. This CDR3 is 15 amino acids long. The V gene end was trimmed by 5 bases and the J gene end by 2 bases; junction bases not matched to a gene: 2. Germline V gene data show CDR1 as SEHNR and CDR2 as FQNEAQ (reference sequence). The count of this clone is one. What it recognizes is unknown. General observations from the study: Donors were few, which limited the genetic and exposure-history diversity represented. Relative to memory subsets, naive subsets generally showed larger estimated richness. Generation of non-shared clonotypes was less probable than generation of clonotypes shared by all four donors.

Libraries were prepared by immunoSEQ multiplex PCR; TCRdb keeps only in-frame clonotypes and omits some of them. The repertoire holds some 1,600,000 clones, with approximately 98% as singletons. Negatively enriched CD4+ T cells were divided by CD45RA into naive and memory. The source material was naive CD4+ T cells sorted from blood. Specified subset: CD45RA+ positively selected. The rearrangement uses TRBV7-9 and TRBJ2-5, with 13 bases identical to TRBD2. This TCR was sampled from a man under 40 in good health. For the CDR3, the DNA is TGTGCCAGCAGCACGACTAGCGGGAGGCAAGAGACCCAGTACTTC. The encoded protein is CASSTTSGRQETQYF.